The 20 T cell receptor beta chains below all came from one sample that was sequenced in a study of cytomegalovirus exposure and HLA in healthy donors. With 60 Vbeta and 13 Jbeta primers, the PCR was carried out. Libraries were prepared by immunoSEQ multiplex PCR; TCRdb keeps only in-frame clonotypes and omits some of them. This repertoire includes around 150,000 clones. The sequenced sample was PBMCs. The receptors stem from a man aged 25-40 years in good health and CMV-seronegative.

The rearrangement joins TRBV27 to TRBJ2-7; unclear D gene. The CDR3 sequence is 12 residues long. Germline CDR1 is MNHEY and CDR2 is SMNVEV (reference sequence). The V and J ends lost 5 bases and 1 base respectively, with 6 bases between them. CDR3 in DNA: TGTGCCAGCAGTATCCTTTCCTACGAGCAGTACTTC. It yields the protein CASSILSYEQYF.

CDR3 protein: CASSLVGRGRGYNEQFF. DNA of the CDR3: TGTGCCAGCAGCTTAGTCGGGAGGGGGCGTGGGTACAATGAGCAGTTCTTC. J is TRBJ2-1 and V is TRBV7-2; tentatively, D is TRBD2 (8 bases). The V end was cut by 1 base, the J end by 4 bases, with 17 bases between. CDR1 and CDR2 from the germline V gene are SGHTA and FQGNSA. This CDR3 has 17 amino acids.

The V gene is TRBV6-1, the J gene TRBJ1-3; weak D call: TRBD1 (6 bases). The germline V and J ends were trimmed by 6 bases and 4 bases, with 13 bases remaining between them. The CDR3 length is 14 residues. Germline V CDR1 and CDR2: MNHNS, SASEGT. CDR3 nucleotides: TGTGCCAGCAGCGGACAGAACATCGGAAACACCATATATTTT. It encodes CASSGQNIGNTIYF.

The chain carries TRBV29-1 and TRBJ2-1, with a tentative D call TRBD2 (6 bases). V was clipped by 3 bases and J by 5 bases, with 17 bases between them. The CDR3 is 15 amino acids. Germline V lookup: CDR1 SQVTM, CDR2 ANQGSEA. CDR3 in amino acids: CSVDLRPGENNEQFF. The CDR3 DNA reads TGCAGCGTTGATTTAAGGCCGGGGGAAAACAATGAGCAGTTCTTC.

For the CDR3, the DNA is TGTGCCAGCAGATACCCGGACAGGGAGAACACTGAAGCTTTCTTT. This sequence encodes CASRYPDRENTEAFF. The chain recombines TRBV28 with TRBJ1-1, with 8 positions matching TRBD1. V dropped 6 bases and J dropped 1; count of bases not matched to a gene: 7. CDR3 length equals 15 residues. The germline gives CDR1 MDHEN, CDR2 SYDVKM.

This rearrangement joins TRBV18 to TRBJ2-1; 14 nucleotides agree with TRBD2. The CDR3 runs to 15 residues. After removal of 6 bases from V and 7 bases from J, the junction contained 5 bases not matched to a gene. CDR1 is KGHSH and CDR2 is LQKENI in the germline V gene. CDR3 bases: TGTGCCAGCTCCGGGACTAGCGGGAGTTGGAATGAGCAGTTCTTC. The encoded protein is CASSGTSGSWNEQFF. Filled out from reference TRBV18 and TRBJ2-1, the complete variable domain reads NAGVMQNPRHLVRRRGQEARLRCSPMKGHSHVYWYRQLPEEGLKFMVYLQKENIIDESGMPKERFSAEFPKEGPSILRIQQVVRGDSAAYFCASSGTSGSWNEQFFGPGTRLTVL.

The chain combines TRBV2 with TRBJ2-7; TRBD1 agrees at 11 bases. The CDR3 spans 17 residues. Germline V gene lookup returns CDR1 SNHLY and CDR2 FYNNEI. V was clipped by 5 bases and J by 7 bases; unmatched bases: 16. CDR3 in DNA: TGTGCCAGCAGTACCCTAACATGGGACAGGGGGGGTCGGGAGCAGTACTTC. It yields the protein CASSTLTWDRGGREQYF.

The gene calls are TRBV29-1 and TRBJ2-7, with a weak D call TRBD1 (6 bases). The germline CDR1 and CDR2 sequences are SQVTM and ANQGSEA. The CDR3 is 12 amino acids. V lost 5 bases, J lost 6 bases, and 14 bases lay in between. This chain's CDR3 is CSVRVQGSEQYF. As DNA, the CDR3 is TGCAGCGTTCGTGTTCAGGGGAGCGAGCAGTACTTC.

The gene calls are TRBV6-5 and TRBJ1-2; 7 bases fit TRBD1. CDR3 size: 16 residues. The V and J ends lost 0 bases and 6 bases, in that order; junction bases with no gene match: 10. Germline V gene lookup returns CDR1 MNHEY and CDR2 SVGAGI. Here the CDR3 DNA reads TGTGCCAGCAGTTACTCGATAGGAGGGGGCGTCGATGGCTACACCTTC. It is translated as CASSYSIGGGVDGYTF.

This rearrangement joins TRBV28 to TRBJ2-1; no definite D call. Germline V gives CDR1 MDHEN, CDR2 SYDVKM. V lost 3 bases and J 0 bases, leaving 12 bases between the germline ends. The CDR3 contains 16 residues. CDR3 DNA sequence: TGTGCCAGCAGTTTGTCCCCCTGGAGCTCCTACAATGAGCAGTTCTTC. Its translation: CASSLSPWSSYNEQFF.

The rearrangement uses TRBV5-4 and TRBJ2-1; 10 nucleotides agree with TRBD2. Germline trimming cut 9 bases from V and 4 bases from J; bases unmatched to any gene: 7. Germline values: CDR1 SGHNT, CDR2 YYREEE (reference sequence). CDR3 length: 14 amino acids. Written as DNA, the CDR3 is TGTGCCACCTCAGCGGGAGGGGTTTACAATGAGCAGTTCTTC. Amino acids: CATSAGGVYNEQFF.

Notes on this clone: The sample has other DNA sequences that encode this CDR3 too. CDR3 in amino acids: CASSLALAGAYNEQFF. The CDR3 DNA sequence: TGTGCCAGCAGCTTAGCGCTAGCGGGAGCTTACAATGAGCAGTTCTTC. The chain combines TRBV7-9 with TRBJ2-1; 10 nucleotides line up with TRBD2. The V segment lost 0 bases and the J segment 4 bases; nucleotides outside the gene matches: 3. Germline lookup yields CDR1 SEHNR and CDR2 FQNEAQ (reference sequence). The CDR3 spans 16 residues. The full variable domain, rest sourced from reference TRBV7-9 and TRBJ2-1, is DTGVSQNPRHKITKRGQNVTFRCDPISEHNRLYWYRQTLGQGPEFLTYFQNEAQLEKSRLLSDRFSAERPKGSFSTLEIQRTEQGDSAMYLCASSLALAGAYNEQFFGPGTRLTVL.

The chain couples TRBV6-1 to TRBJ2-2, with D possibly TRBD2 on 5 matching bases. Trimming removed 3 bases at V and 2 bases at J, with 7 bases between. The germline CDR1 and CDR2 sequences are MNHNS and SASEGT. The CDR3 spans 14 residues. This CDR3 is CASSEGANTGELFF. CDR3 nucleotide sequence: TGTGCCAGCAGTGAGGGAGCCAACACCGGGGAGCTGTTTTTT.

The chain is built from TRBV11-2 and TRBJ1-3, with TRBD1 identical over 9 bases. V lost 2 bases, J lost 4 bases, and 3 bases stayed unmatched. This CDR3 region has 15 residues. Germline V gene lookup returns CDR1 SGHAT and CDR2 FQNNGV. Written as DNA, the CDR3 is TGTGCCAGCAGCTTATCAGGGACAGGGGGAAACACCATATATTTT. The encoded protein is CASSLSGTGGNTIYF.

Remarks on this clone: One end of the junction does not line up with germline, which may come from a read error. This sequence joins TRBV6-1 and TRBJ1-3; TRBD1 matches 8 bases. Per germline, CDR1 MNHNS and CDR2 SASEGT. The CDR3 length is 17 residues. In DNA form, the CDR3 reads TGTGCCAGCAGTGAAAAAGTGCGTTCGACAGGGGCAAACGCCATATATTTT. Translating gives CASSEKVRSTGANAIYF.

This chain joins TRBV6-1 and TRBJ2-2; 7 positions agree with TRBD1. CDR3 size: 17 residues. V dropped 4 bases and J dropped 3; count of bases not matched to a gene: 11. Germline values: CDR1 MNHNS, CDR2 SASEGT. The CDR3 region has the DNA TGTGCCAGCAGTGTCCCACCGGGACAGACCTACACCGGGGAGCTGTTTTTT. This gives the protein CASSVPPGQTYTGELFF.

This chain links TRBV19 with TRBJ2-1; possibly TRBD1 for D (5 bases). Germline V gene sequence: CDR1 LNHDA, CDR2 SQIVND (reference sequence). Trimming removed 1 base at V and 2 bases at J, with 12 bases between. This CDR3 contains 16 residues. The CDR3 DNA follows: TGTGCCAGTAGTATAGTAGGCCAGGGTACCTACAATGAGCAGTTCTTC. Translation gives CASSIVGQGTYNEQFF.

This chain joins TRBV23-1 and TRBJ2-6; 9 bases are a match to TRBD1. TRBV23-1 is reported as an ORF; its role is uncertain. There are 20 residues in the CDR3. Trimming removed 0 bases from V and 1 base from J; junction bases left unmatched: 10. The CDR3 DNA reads TGCGCCAGCAGTCAATCGGGTGACGGGACAGGGAGGTCTGGGGCCAACGTCCTGACTTTC. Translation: CASSQSGDGTGRSGANVLTF.

The CDR3 DNA sequence: TGTGCCAGCAGCGCCTCCAGGGGGGAAATATACGAGCAGTACTTC. It codes for CASSASRGEIYEQYF. The V and J genes are TRBV9 and TRBJ2-7; D may be TRBD1 (7 bases). The CDR3 sequence is 15 residues long. Germline values: CDR1 SGDLS, CDR2 YYNGEE. Trimming pared 3 bases from V and 4 bases from J, leaving 17 bases between.

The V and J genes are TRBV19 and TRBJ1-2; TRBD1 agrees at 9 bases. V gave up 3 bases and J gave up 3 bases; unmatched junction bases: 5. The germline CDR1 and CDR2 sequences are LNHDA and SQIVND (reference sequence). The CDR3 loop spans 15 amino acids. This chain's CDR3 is CASSMPQGAYYGYTF. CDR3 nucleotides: TGTGCCAGTAGTATGCCACAGGGGGCATACTATGGCTACACCTTC.